This T cell receptor beta chain was sequenced in a study of blood T cell repertoires in COVID-19. At the level of the study: COVID-19 samples, acute and convalescent, were from the United States, Italy and Spain. Sources were T cells, B-cell-depleted T cells, or PBMCs; the material itself was cDNA or gDNA.

J gave up 5 bases and V 1 base, and 6 bases lay outside the gene matches. The CDR3 sequence is 15 residues long. CDR1 LNHNV and CDR2 YYDKDF come from the germline V gene (reference sequence). How the authors handled the data: For nucleated cells, counts were estimated from reference gene primer amplification. Clones were read by immunoSEQ multiplex PCR, and TCRdb kept only the in-frame ones, dropping some. Clone size and the V and J calls come from that table; the DNA yielded D and trimming. This sample carries tens of thousands of clones, over 75% of them seen once, and the ten largest clones take about a third. This clone was recorded a few times. Seattle patients were enrolled during active infection and followed longitudinally.

The specimen was peripheral blood. This rearrangement joins TRBV15 to TRBJ2-5, with 8 bases fitting TRBD2. This TCR was sampled from a woman aged 80 or over with COVID-19, enrolled during active disease. The CDR3 sequence: CATSRGGVAGETQYF. The DNA for the CDR3 is TGTGCCACCAGCAGAGGGGGGGTAGCGGGGGAGACCCAGTACTTC. The complete variable domain, with remaining parts taken from reference TRBV15 and TRBJ2-5, reads DAMVIQNPRYQVTQFGKPVTLSCSQTLNHNVMYWYQQKSSQAPKLLFHYYDKDFNNEADTPDNFQSRRPNTSFCFLDIRSPGLGDTAMYLCATSRGGVAGETQYFGPGTRLLVL.